This T cell receptor (beta chain) was obtained from a study of blood T cells in healthy people across ages. In regard to this clonotype: Its antigen is still unknown.

Findings of the study overall: TCR beta diversity, measured per million T cells, fell in a roughly linear way with age. Correlation between TCR beta diversity and naive T cell percentage was strong.

This CDR3 has 11 amino acids. CDR1 LGHDT and CDR2 YNNKEL come from the germline V gene (reference sequence). The V and J ends lost 0 bases and 8 bases respectively, with 2 bases between them. Together with a sample-barcoded 5' primer, a J-beta primer mix was included in a second PCR lasting roughly 6 to 12 cycles. Every cDNA was tagged by a template-switch adaptor with 12 random nucleotides. One entry per CDR3 protein, called by TCRdb with MiXCR from the 5' RACE reads. The repertoire holds 800,000 or so distinct CDR3 sequences, with about half as singletons. The receptor was isolated from a man older than 75 in good health. Material for sequencing was blood. This chain connects TRBV3-1 to TRBJ2-1; no clear D gene. The DNA for the CDR3 is TGTGCCAGCAGCCAAGATGATGAGCAGTTCTTC. Amino acids: CASSQDDEQFF.